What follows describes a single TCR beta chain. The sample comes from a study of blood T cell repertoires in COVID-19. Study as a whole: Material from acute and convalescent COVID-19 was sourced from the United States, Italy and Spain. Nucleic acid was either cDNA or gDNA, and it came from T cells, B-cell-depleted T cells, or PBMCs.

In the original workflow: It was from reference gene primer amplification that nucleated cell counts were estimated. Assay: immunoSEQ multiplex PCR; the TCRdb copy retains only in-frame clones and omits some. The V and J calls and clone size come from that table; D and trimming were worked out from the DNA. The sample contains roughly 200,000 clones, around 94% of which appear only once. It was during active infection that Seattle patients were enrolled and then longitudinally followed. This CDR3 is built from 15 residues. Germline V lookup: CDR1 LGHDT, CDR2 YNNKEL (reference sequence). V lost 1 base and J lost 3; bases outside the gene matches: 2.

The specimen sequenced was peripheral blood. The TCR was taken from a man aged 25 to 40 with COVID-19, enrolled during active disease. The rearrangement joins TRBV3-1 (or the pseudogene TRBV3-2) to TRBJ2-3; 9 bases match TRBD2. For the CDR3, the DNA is TGTGCCAGCAGCCAAGCGCGGGGGGGAACAGATACGCAGTATTTT. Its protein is CASSQARGGTDTQYF.